This T cell receptor (beta chain) was sequenced for a study of cytomegalovirus exposure and HLA in healthy donors. With V trimmed by 8 bases and J by 4 bases, 7 bases remained unmatched. The length of the CDR3 is 13 residues. CDR1 WNHNN and CDR2 SYGVQD come from the germline V gene (reference sequence). Study results and caveats: Clusters of TCRs from the first cohort tended to co-occur in the 90 to 150 validation repertoires (as a later analysis found). Diagnosis of cytomegalovirus status made by the classifier reportedly showed high specificity and sensitivity. The authors enumerated roughly 160 TCR beta chains as linked to cytomegalovirus.

For this clone: Its antigen is unknown.

Clones were sequenced by immunoSEQ multiplex PCR, and TCRdb holds only the in-frame ones, with some missing. The profile shows 190,000 or so clones, 65% to 85% of them singletons. The sequence derives from a woman under 30 in good health and CMV-seropositive. V usage is TRBV10-1 and J usage is TRBJ1-2; the match to TRBD1 covers 7 bases. The sample comprised PBMCs. CDR3 in DNA: TGCGCCAGCTCCCGGACAGGAAGCTATGGCTACACCTTC. As protein: CASSRTGSYGYTF.